This T cell receptor beta chain derives from a study of T-cell reconstitution after alpha-beta-depleted transplantation in children. Study-level findings and limits: Surviving recipient T cells and thymic progenitors accounted for the high day-60 TCRbeta diversity observed in some patients. Alpha-beta T cells about two months after transplant reportedly derived from several hundred expanded graft clones. At one year after transplant, newly produced T cells mostly accounted for T-cell counts and diversity.

Library preparation (for TCRbeta) was performed with unique molecular identifiers. TCRdb independently ran MiXCR on the PCR reads; one entry per CDR3 protein. This sample has under 300,000 distinct CDR3 sequences, with roughly 10% found just once. The CDR3 is 15 residues long. V lost 1 base and J 3 bases, leaving 10 bases between the germline ends. CDR1 and CDR2 (germline): LGHNA, YNFKEQ. This clonotype was seen once. The antigen is not known. This could be a read error, since a much larger clone is one nucleotide away. The genes are TRBV4-2 and TRBJ2-1; D may be TRBD1 (5 bases). This TCR derives from a male patient between 2 and 15 years old who had a stem cell transplant for chronic granulomatous disease, so the T cells may come from the graft donor. The specimen was peripheral blood, collected 180 days after TCRalphabeta/CD19-depleted stem cell transplant. This CDR3 reads CASSQGDRRYNEQFF. The DNA for the CDR3 is TGTGCCAGCAGCCAAGGAGACAGACGCTACAATGAGCAGTTCTTC.